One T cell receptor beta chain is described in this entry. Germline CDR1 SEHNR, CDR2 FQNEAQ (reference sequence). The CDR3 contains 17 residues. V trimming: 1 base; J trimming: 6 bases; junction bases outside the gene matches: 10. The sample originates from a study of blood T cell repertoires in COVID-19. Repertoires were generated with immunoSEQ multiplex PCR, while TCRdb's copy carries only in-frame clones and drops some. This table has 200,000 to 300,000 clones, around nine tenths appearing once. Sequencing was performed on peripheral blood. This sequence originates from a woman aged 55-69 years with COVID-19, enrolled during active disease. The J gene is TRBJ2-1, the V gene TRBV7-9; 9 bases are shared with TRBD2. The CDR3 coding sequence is TGTGCCAGCAGCTTAGGGGGAGGGCTAGCGGGAATCAATGAGCAGTTCTTC. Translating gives CASSLGGGLAGINEQFF.